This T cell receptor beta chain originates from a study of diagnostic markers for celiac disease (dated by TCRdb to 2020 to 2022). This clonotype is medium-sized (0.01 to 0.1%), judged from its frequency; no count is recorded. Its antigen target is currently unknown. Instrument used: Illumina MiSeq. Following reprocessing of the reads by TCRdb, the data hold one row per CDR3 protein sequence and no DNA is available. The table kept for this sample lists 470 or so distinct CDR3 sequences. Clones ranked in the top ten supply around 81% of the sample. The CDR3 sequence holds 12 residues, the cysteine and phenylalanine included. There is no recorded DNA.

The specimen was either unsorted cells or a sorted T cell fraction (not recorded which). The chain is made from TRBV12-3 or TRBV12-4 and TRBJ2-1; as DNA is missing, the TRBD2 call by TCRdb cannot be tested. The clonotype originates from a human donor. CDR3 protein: CASSDGEVEQFF.